This T cell receptor beta chain was retrieved from a study of identical twins. Study results and caveats: High-abundance cord blood beta clonotypes had fewer insertions; memory repertoires showed none. Alpha sequences out of frame and shared by twins had excess low generation probability.

MiXCR, applied by TCRdb to the 5' RACE reads, yields one record per CDR3 protein. The data contain nearly 250,000 distinct CDR3 sequences, about 7% of them singletons. Details on this clonotype: Its specificity is unknown.

This same sample was also part of a study on yellow fever vaccine responses in identical twins.

This TCR was recovered from a woman aged 18 to 35 in good health. The specimen sequenced was memory (CD45RO+) T cells sorted from blood.

CDR3 nucleotides: TGTGCCAGCAGTTCGAGACAGGGAGGGCAGAAACTGTTTTTT. This sequence encodes CASSSRQGGQKLFF. This chain joins TRBV6-5 and TRBJ1-4; 7 bases match TRBD1. The germline CDR1 and CDR2 sequences are MNHEY and SVGAGI. CDR3 length equals 14 residues. V was pared by 4 bases and J by 11 bases, with 10 bases of the junction left unmatched.